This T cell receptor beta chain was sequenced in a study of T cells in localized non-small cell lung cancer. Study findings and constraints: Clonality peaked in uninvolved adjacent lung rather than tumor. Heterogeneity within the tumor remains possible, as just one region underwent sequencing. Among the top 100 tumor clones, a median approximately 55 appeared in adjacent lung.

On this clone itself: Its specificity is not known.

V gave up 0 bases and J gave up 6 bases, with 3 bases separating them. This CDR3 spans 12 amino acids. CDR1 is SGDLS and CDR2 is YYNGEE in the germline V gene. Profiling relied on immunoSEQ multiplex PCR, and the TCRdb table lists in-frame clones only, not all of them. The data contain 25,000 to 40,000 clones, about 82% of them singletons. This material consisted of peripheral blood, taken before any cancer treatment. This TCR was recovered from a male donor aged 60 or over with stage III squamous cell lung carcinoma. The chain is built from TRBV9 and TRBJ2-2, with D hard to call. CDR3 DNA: TGTGCCAGCAGCGTAGGGTCCGGGGAGCTGTTTTTT. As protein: CASSVGSGELFF.